One and the same sample provided the 20 T cell receptor beta chains below, sequenced in a study of T-cell memory formation after mild COVID-19. TCRdb independently ran MiXCR on the 5' RACE reads; one entry per CDR3 protein. The data contain around 310,000 distinct CDR3 sequences, 20% to 25% of them singletons. Sequencing input: PBMCs or a T cell subset sorted from them (not recorded which). The receptors shown here come from a man aged 18-30 years who had mild COVID-19 (a few samples of this study predate the infection). Cell type and time point are not known.

This rearrangement joins TRBV5-4 to TRBJ1-4, with 8 nucleotides matching TRBD1. The CDR3 contains 14 residues. The J segment lost 7 bases and the V segment lost 3 bases, leaving 5 bases of the junction unmatched. Germline V gene sequence: CDR1 SGHNT, CDR2 YYREEE (reference sequence). This CDR3 reads CASSSGGNGEKLFF. The DNA of the CDR3 is TGTGCCAGCAGCTCAGGGGGCAACGGTGAAAAACTGTTTTTT.

The rearrangement links TRBV29-1 to TRBJ1-1; no definite D call. The CDR3 runs to 12 residues. Germline V lookup: CDR1 SQVTM, CDR2 ANQGSEA. The V gene lost 6 bases and the J gene lost 1 base, with 9 bases spanning the gap. The CDR3 protein is CSVGIGNTEAFF. CDR3 bases: TGCAGCGTGGGGATTGGGAACACTGAAGCTTTCTTT.

The CDR3 DNA is TGTGCCAGCAGTTACTATGGAGCCAGGGGTGGCGGCCAGCCCCAGCATTTT. It is translated as CASSYYGARGGGQPQHF. The chain uses TRBV6-6 and TRBJ1-5; tentatively, D is TRBD1 (6 bases). The CDR3 is 17 residues long. The germline CDR1 and CDR2 sequences are MNHNY and SVGAGI (reference sequence). Trimming cost V 1 base and J 7 bases, with 20 bases left between them.

This clonotype was counted only a few times. The V and J genes are TRBV6-6 and TRBJ2-4, with TRBD1 as a possible D gene (6 bases). Per germline, CDR1 MNHNY and CDR2 SVGAGI (reference sequence). This CDR3 spans 15 amino acids. V was cut by 2 bases and J by 9 bases, with 17 bases left in between. The CDR3 DNA is TGTGCCAGCAGTTACGGGACATCCCGGTCAGGCATTCAGTACTTC. Encoded protein: CASSYGTSRSGIQYF.

In this sample, this clonotype turned up many times. This chain connects TRBV7-9 to TRBJ1-1, with D possibly TRBD1 on 6 matching bases. V was clipped by 6 bases and J by 6 bases, with 11 bases between them. The CDR3 runs to 12 residues. Germline CDR1 and CDR2: SEHNR and FQNEAQ (reference sequence). The CDR3 protein is CASSSRGAEAFF. CDR3 bases: TGTGCCAGCAGTTCCAGGGGAGCTGAAGCTTTCTTT.

This chain joins TRBV15 and TRBJ1-1; D is possibly TRBD1 (6 bases). CDR3 length: 16 residues. Looked up from germline, CDR1 is LNHNV and CDR2 is YYDKDF (reference sequence). V was trimmed by 0 bases and J by 1 base, leaving 12 bases between them. CDR3 in DNA: TGTGCCACCAGCAGAGATAATAGGGGGTCGAACACTGAAGCTTTCTTT. The encoded protein is CATSRDNRGSNTEAFF.

This clonotype was picked up one time. This sequence joins TRBV5-1 and TRBJ2-5; D tentatively fits TRBD1 or TRBD2 (6 bases each). The length of the CDR3 is 15 residues. The germline V gene encodes CDR1 SGHRS and CDR2 YFSETQ. V lost 2 bases and J lost 2, with 13 bases in between. CDR3 in amino acids: CASSFVGGPQETQYF. CDR3 in DNA: TGCGCCAGCAGCTTCGTCGGGGGCCCACAAGAGACCCAGTACTTC.

DNA of the CDR3: TGTGCCAGCTCTCAGCAGGGGGACTATGGCTACACCTTC. Translated: CASSQQGDYGYTF. J is TRBJ1-2 and V is TRBV18; 7 bases are a match to TRBD1. Germline trimming cut 6 bases from V and 3 bases from J; bases unmatched to any gene: 4. The germline gives CDR1 KGHSH, CDR2 LQKENI. The CDR3 is 13 residues long.

This rearrangement joins TRBV5-1 to TRBJ2-6; D gene unclear. V shed 6 bases and J shed 4 bases, with 8 bases lying between them. Germline assignment: CDR1 SGHRS and CDR2 YFSETQ. CDR3 length: 13 amino acids. DNA of the CDR3: TGCGCCAGCATCAGAACAGGGGCCAACGTCCTGACTTTC. It codes for CASIRTGANVLTF.

This clonotype was found many times. V is TRBV7-9 and J is TRBJ1-1; no firm D call. The V end lost 3 bases, the J end lost 2 bases, and 10 bases lay between the germline ends. The CDR3 sequence is 14 residues long. Per germline, CDR1 SEHNR and CDR2 FQNEAQ (reference sequence). DNA of the CDR3: TGTGCCAGCAGCTTGACCTTTTACAACACTGAAGCTTTCTTT. Translation gives CASSLTFYNTEAFF.

V usage is TRBV28 and J usage is TRBJ1-2; TRBD1 is a possible D gene (5 bases). Trimming shortened V by 3 bases and J by 4 bases, and 6 bases separated the two germline ends. Germline loops: CDR1 MDHEN, CDR2 SYDVKM. This CDR3 has 12 amino acids. The CDR3: CASSFRAYGYTF. The DNA for the CDR3 is TGTGCCAGCAGTTTCAGGGCCTATGGCTACACCTTC.

This clonotype was counted between two and nine times. V gene TRBV7-9 combines with J gene TRBJ2-1, with D tentatively TRBD2 (6 bases). CDR1 is SEHNR and CDR2 is FQNEAQ in the germline V gene (reference sequence). The CDR3 extends over 12 amino acids. Trimming removed 8 bases at V and 6 bases at J, with 11 bases between. In DNA, the CDR3 is TGTGCCAGCGACCGGGGGACCAATGAGCAGTTCTTC. Encoded protein: CASDRGTNEQFF. The whole variable domain, remainder taken from reference TRBV7-9 and TRBJ2-1, is DTGVSQNPRHKITKRGQNVTFRCDPISEHNRLYWYRQTLGQGPEFLTYFQNEAQLEKSRLLSDRFSAERPKGSFSTLEIQRTEQGDSAMYLCASDRGTNEQFFGPGTRLTVL.

This clonotype has just a few counts. The V and J genes are TRBV28 and TRBJ2-7; 8 bases map to TRBD2. The V gene end was trimmed by 1 base and the J gene end by 7 bases; junction bases not matched to a gene: 3. Germline lookup yields CDR1 MDHEN and CDR2 SYDVKM. The CDR3 length is 13 residues. DNA of the CDR3: TGTGCCAGCAGTTTATTTGCGGGGGGAGAGCAGTACGTC. Its protein is CASSLFAGGEQYV.

This clonotype was counted only a few times. J is TRBJ2-6 and V is TRBV7-6, with no clear D. CDR1 and CDR2 (germline): SGHVS, FNYEAQ. Between the trimmed V and J ends, which lost 2 bases and 4 bases, there was a span of 6 bases. The CDR3 totals 14 residues. This CDR3 is CASSLTRGANVLTF. The DNA of the CDR3 is TGTGCCAGCAGCTTAACAAGGGGGGCCAACGTCCTGACTTTC.

This clonotype was detected only a few times. The J gene is TRBJ1-6, the V gene TRBV5-1, with D possibly being TRBD1 (5 bases). V lost 0 bases, J lost 7 bases, and 11 bases lay in between. The CDR3 has 15 residues. Germline V lookup: CDR1 SGHRS, CDR2 YFSETQ. Here the CDR3 reads CASSLEQGKNSPLHF. CDR3 DNA: TGCGCCAGCAGCTTGGAGCAGGGCAAAAATTCACCCCTCCACTTT.

This clonotype was found a few times. This rearrangement joins TRBV6-6 to TRBJ1-5; 8 bases fit TRBD1. The CDR3 loop spans 18 amino acids. V lost 7 bases and J lost 2; bases outside the gene matches: 16. In germline, CDR1 is MNHNY, CDR2 SVGAGI (reference sequence). As DNA, the CDR3 is TGTGCCAGCAAAAGGCCGGGACAGGATTTTGTAGGCAATCAGCCCCAGCATTTT. As protein: CASKRPGQDFVGNQPQHF.

This clonotype was seen more than once but under ten times. The J gene is TRBJ1-2, the V gene TRBV9, with a weak D call TRBD1 (5 bases). The CDR3 sequence is 15 residues long. V lost 0 bases and J lost 1, with 10 bases in between. Germline V gene sequence: CDR1 SGDLS, CDR2 YYNGEE. The CDR3 spells CASSVGEGINYGYTF. CDR3 coding DNA: TGTGCCAGCAGCGTAGGAGAGGGGATTAACTATGGCTACACCTTC.

The chain is built from TRBV7-6 and TRBJ1-1; D may be TRBD1 (6 bases). V lost 7 bases and J lost 1, with 13 bases in between. The CDR3 loop spans 14 amino acids. Per the germline V gene, CDR1 is SGHVS and CDR2 is FNYEAQ. This CDR3 reads CASTSGGPNTEAFF. The CDR3 coding sequence is TGTGCCAGCACCAGCGGGGGGCCGAACACTGAAGCTTTCTTT. Full variable domain (remainder filled in from reference TRBV7-6 and TRBJ1-1): GAGVSQSPRYKVTKRGQDVALRCDPISGHVSLYWYRQALGQGPEFLTYFNYEAQQDKSGLPNDRFSAERPEGSISTLTIQRTEQRDSAMYRCASTSGGPNTEAFFGQGTRLTVV.

Of note for this clonotype: This may be a read error: a much more frequent sequence differs by one nucleotide. The rearrangement uses TRBV12-3 or TRBV12-4 and TRBJ1-2; 7 bases match TRBD1. Trimming took 4 bases from V and 8 from J; bases not matched to a gene: 10. This CDR3 region has 14 residues. The CDR3 DNA reads as TGTGCCAGCAGTTCCCTGGGACAGTCGAAAGGCTACACCTTC. Its translation: CASSSLGQSKGYTF.

There are a few counts of this clonotype. The DNA is omitted, as the CDR3 cannot be located on it reliably, and the CDR3 follows TCRdb's listing. The J gene is TRBJ2-3, the V gene TRBV7-5. TRBV7-5 is a listed pseudogene. The CDR3 is 13 residues long, counting both termini. The CDR3 here is CISVPPNTDTQYF.